A single sample is the source of the 20 T cell receptor beta chains below, sequenced in a study of prognosis after radiotherapy for stage I lung cancer. Amplification of TCR beta CDR3 from genomic DNA used two-round multiplex PCR. The first PCR round targeted every TRBV and TRBJ gene with specific primers. TCRdb processed the multiplex PCR reads anew with MiXCR; each CDR3 protein has one entry. This sample yields 25,000 to 35,000 distinct CDR3 sequences, of which around half are seen a single time; 16% belongs to the top ten. This material consisted of PBMCs, taken before or after stereotactic body radiation therapy (not recorded which). These receptor sequences come from a donor aged 50 or older with non-small cell lung cancer.

This clonotype counts as medium-sized (0.01 to 0.1%). V is TRBV28 and J is TRBJ2-7; D is possibly TRBD1 or TRBD2 (6 bases each). Looked up from germline, CDR1 is MDHEN and CDR2 is SYDVKM. The CDR3 extends over 15 amino acids. Between the trimmed V and J ends, which lost 4 bases and 7 bases, there was a span of 20 bases. The CDR3 sequence: CASSSPPGGAGEQYF. The CDR3 DNA sequence: TGTGCCAGCAGTTCCCCGCCCGGGGGCGCGGGGGAGCAGTACTTC.

This clonotype was seen at least ten times. This chain uses TRBV11-2 with TRBJ2-3, with 7 bases identical to TRBD1. From germline, CDR1 is SGHAT and CDR2 FQNNGV. This CDR3 contains 13 residues. V lost 6 bases and J lost 3; bases outside the gene matches: 3. In DNA, the CDR3 is TGTGCCAGCAGGGGCAGGGGGACAGATACGCAGTATTTT. Protein sequence: CASRGRGTDTQYF.

This clonotype has ten or more counts. This rearrangement joins TRBV19 to TRBJ2-1; 7 nucleotides agree with TRBD2. The CDR3 loop spans 14 amino acids. CDR1 LNHDA and CDR2 SQIVND come from the germline V gene (reference sequence). The junction had 5 bases not matched to a gene; V was cut back by 5 bases and J by 4 bases. DNA of the CDR3: TGTGCCAGTAGTGTGGGACTAACTTACAATGAGCAGTTCTTC. This gives the protein CASSVGLTYNEQFF.

At least ten counts were recorded for this clonotype. This chain joins TRBV12-3 or TRBV12-4 and TRBJ1-5, with D tentatively TRBD1 (6 bases). The CDR3 totals 14 residues. Trimming took off 5 bases at V and 6 bases at J, with 14 bases between the two ends. CDR3 sequence: CASSKARGGQPQHF. The DNA of the CDR3 is TGTGCCAGCAGTAAAGCAAGGGGGGGTCAGCCCCAGCATTTT.

In the case of this clonotype: With a far larger clone one base away, a read error is the likely cause. CDR3 in amino acids: CTSQSGRWATEAFF. CDR3 nucleotide sequence: TGTACCAGCCAGTCGGGTCGGTGGGCCACTGAAGCTTTCTTT. V and J are TRBV6-9 and TRBJ1-1; D not certain. CDR3 length equals 14 residues. Looked up from germline, CDR1 is MNHGY and CDR2 is SVAAGI.

This clonotype was seen repeatedly, ten times or more. V usage is TRBV6-2 or TRBV6-3 and J usage is TRBJ1-2; D is unresolved. V lost 4 bases to trimming and J lost 4 bases, with 10 bases between them. The CDR3 totals 13 residues. CDR1 is MNHEY and CDR2 is SVGEGT in the germline V gene. The CDR3 is CASSSTDPYGYTF. CDR3 coding DNA: TGTGCCAGCAGTTCGACGGACCCCTATGGCTACACCTTC.

The rearrangement uses TRBV5-1 and TRBJ2-1, with D unclear. The germline CDR1 and CDR2 sequences are SGHRS and YFSETQ. Trimming shortened V by 0 bases and J by 7 bases, and 11 bases separated the two germline ends. This CDR3 contains 14 residues. The CDR3 bases are TGCGCCAGCAGCTTGGCCGAACATGGAAATGAGCAGTTCTTC. It yields the protein CASSLAEHGNEQFF.

The chain uses TRBV2 and TRBJ1-2, with 7 bases that match TRBD1. The CDR3 covers 16 residues. V was clipped by 1 base and J by 0 bases; unmatched bases: 5. Per the germline V gene, CDR1 is SNHLY and CDR2 is FYNNEI. CDR3 bases: TGTGCCAGCAGTGAAGAGACAGGGCTTTCTAACTATGGCTACACCTTC. Protein: CASSEETGLSNYGYTF.

In regard to this clonotype: A far larger clone is just one base off, so this is likely a read error. The chain couples TRBV6-2 or TRBV6-3 to TRBJ1-1, with D perhaps TRBD1 (6 bases). Per germline, CDR1 MNHEY and CDR2 SVGEGT. The CDR3 loop spans 13 amino acids. The CDR3 region has the DNA TGTGCCAACAGTGCGGACAGGAACACTGAAGCTTTCTTT. As protein: CANSADRNTEAFF.

In regard to this clonotype: A read error likely explains this, since a far larger clone differs by one base. The V gene is TRBV11-3, the J gene TRBJ1-2, with TRBD1 matching over 7 bases. Losses at the gene ends were 6 bases for V and 4 bases for J; bases not matched to a gene: 8. CDR1 and CDR2 from the germline V gene are SGHNT and YENEEA. This CDR3 is 14 amino acids long. DNA for the CDR3: TGTGCCAGCAGTTTCAGACAGGGCAGCTATGGCTACACCTTC. It codes for CASSFRQGSYGYTF.

Of note for this clonotype: Germline is not matched at one junction end, which may reflect a read error. The V gene is TRBV2, the J gene TRBJ1-2; tentative D call: TRBD1 (5 bases). The CDR3 runs 12 residues. The germline gives CDR1 SNHLY, CDR2 FYNNEI. The CDR3 is CVSSGLGHGYTF. The CDR3 bases are TGTGTCAGCAGTGGATTAGGACATGGCTACACATTC.

This clonotype was seen at least ten times. CDR3: CASSYLGGANTEAFF. The CDR3 DNA is TGCGCCAGCAGCTACTTAGGGGGGGCGAACACTGAAGCTTTCTTT. V is TRBV5-1 and J is TRBJ1-1, with D tentatively TRBD1 (6 bases). CDR3 length equals 15 residues. With 3 bases removed from V and 1 base from J, the gap between germline ends came to 13 bases. Germline CDR1 and CDR2: SGHRS and YFSETQ.

This clonotype was seen at least ten times. The V and J genes are TRBV20-1 and TRBJ2-3; D gene unclear. The CDR3 is 12 residues long. Trimming took 3 bases from V and 2 from J, leaving 6 bases between them. Germline V lookup: CDR1 DFQATT, CDR2 SNEGSKA (reference sequence). As DNA, the CDR3 is TGCAGTGCTAGTCAGGACACAGATACGCAGTATTTT. Amino acid sequence: CSASQDTDTQYF.

In its sample, this clonotype was seen many times. CDR3 region: CASGGLAGGEETQYF. CDR3 nucleotide sequence: TGTGCCAGCGGAGGACTAGCGGGAGGGGAAGAGACCCAGTACTTC. The chain has TRBV2 and TRBJ2-5; TRBD2 aligns across 15 bases. Germline assignment: CDR1 SNHLY and CDR2 FYNNEI. J was trimmed by 3 bases and V by 8 bases; bases with no gene match: 4. This CDR3 is 15 amino acids long.

Turning to this clonotype: A read error is likely, as this CDR3 ends without the conserved phenylalanine or tryptophan. This sequence joins TRBV12-5 and TRBJ2-1, with 7 bases fitting TRBD1. This CDR3 has 17 amino acids. After removal of 2 bases from V and 7 bases from J, the junction contained 14 bases not matched to a gene. CDR1 and CDR2 (germline): LGHNT, FRNRAP. CDR3 coding DNA: TGTGCTAGTGGTTTGACCTCCGGAGACAGGGACGGGAATGAGCAGTTCTTA. Translated: CASGLTSGDRDGNEQFL.

About this clonotype: It is likely a read error: a sequence one base away is far more abundant. The J gene is TRBJ2-7, the V gene TRBV6-1; 7 bases fit TRBD2. The CDR3 is 15 residues long. Germline CDR1 and CDR2: MNHNS and SASEGT. The CDR3 DNA follows: TGTGCCATCAGTGTGGCGGGAGTGACCTCCTACGAGCATTACTTC. Translating gives CAISVAGVTSYEHYF.

This clonotype occurred many times. The rearrangement joins TRBV5-1 to TRBJ2-3, with D perhaps being TRBD1 or TRBD2 (6 bases each). The V gene's germline CDR1 is SGHRS and CDR2 YFSETQ. The CDR3 runs 15 residues. The ends were cut back, 3 bases at V and 3 bases at J, with 14 bases in the middle. CDR3 DNA sequence: TGCGCCAGCAGCTCGAGGGGGGCGAAGACAGATACGCAGTATTTT. Residues: CASSSRGAKTDTQYF.

For this clonotype: A read error may explain this, as a much larger clone is one base away. The rearrangement links TRBV7-2 to TRBJ2-5; D might be TRBD1 (5 bases). The ends were cut back, 7 bases at V and 8 bases at J, with 17 bases in the middle. This CDR3 is built from 13 residues. Per germline, CDR1 SGHTA and CDR2 FQGNSA. The CDR3 is CASTQGPRDTQYF. The CDR3 region has the DNA TGTGCCAGCACCCAGGGTCCCAGAGATACCCAGTACTTC.

This sequence joins TRBV20-1 and TRBJ2-1, with D perhaps matching TRBD2 (5 bases). V was shortened by 8 bases and J by 9 bases, with 26 bases between the two germline ends. The CDR3 loop spans 15 amino acids. Germline V lookup: CDR1 DFQATT, CDR2 SNEGSKA (reference sequence). The CDR3 sequence is CSTYIWVGIRGEQFF. In DNA form, the CDR3 reads TGCAGTACATATATCTGGGTGGGGATTCGGGGTGAGCAGTTCTTC.

About this clonotype itself: This likely traces to a read error, being one base from a far larger clone. The chain joins TRBV27 to TRBJ2-2; 7 positions agree with TRBD2. J lost 7 bases, V lost 5 bases, and 4 bases had no gene match. The CDR3 is 13 residues long. CDR1 and CDR2 (germline): MNHEY, SMNVEV (reference sequence). CDR3 amino acids: CASSVGGHGELFF. The DNA of the CDR3 is TGTGCCAGCAGTGTGGGAGGGCACGGGGAGCTGTTTTTT.